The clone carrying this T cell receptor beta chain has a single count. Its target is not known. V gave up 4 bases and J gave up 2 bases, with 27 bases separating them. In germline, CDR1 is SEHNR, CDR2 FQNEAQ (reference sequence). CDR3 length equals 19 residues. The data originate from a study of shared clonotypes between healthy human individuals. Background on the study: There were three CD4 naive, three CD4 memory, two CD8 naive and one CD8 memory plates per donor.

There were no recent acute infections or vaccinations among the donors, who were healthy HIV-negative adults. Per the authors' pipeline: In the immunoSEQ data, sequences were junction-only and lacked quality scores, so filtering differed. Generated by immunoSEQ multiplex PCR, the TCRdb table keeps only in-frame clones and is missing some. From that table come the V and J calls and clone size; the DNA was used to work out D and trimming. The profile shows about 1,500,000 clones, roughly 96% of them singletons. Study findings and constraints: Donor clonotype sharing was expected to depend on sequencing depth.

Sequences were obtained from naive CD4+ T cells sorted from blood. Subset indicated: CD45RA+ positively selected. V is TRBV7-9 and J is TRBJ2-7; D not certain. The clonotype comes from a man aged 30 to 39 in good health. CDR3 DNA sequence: TGTGCCAGCAGCTACCAAACCGGCCAGTTGTGGACCCAGCCCTACGAGCAGTACTTC. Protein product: CASSYQTGQLWTQPYEQYF.